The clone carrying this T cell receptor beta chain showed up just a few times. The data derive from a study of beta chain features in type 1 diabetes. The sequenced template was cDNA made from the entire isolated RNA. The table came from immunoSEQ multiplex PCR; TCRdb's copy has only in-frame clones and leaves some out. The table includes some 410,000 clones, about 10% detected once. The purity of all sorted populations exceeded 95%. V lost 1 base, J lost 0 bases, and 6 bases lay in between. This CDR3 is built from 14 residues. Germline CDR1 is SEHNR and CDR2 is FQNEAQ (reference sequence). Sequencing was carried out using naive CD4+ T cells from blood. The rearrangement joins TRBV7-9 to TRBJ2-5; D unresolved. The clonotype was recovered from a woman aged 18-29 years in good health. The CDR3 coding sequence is TGTGCCAGCAGCTTAGGCAGGTACCAAGAGACCCAGTACTTC. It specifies CASSLGRYQETQYF. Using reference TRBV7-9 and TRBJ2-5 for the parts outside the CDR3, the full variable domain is DTGVSQNPRHKITKRGQNVTFRCDPISEHNRLYWYRQTLGQGPEFLTYFQNEAQLEKSRLLSDRFSAERPKGSFSTLEIQRTEQGDSAMYLCASSLGRYQETQYFGPGTRLLVL.